The TCR beta chain under discussion was sequenced for a study of shared clonotypes between healthy human individuals (dated by TCRdb to about 2020). Regarding the complete study: The cohort included three men and a couple of women between 18 and 49 years of age. For each donor, CD4 naive and CD4 memory were each given three plates, CD8 naive was given two plates, and CD8 memory was given one plate. Blood TCR repertoires of a handful of healthy adults were deeply sequenced to estimate repertoire size and the extent of clonotype sharing between individuals. To increase sequencing depth and limit assay-specific biases, TCR repertoire library preparation and sequencing were carried out by different laboratories using diverse techniques. Between about 0.94 and 8.9 billion PBMCs per donor were obtained by leukapheresis. Findings and caveats that apply to the study as a whole: Even with the large sequencing depth, rarefaction of the sorted-subset datasets indicated that sequencing was incomplete. Only blood was sampled, and tissue TCR repertoires likely differ from those in blood. Naive subsets generally had larger estimated clonotype richness than memory subsets did. Clonotypes shared by all four sorted-subset donors showed higher generation probabilities than non-shared clonotypes. The genetic and exposure-history diversity represented was limited by the small number of donors. Across a few donors, roughly 5.1% of naive CD4, 3.5% of naive CD8, 2.3% of memory CD4, and 0.4% to 0.45% of memory CD8 clonotypes were shared. Pairwise subsampling indicated that sequencing depth was expected to affect the degree of clonotype sharing among donors.

The CDR3, from cysteine to phenylalanine, totals 14 residues. CDR3 DNA is the only sequence kept; it has 42 bases, read in frame from the first base. CDR1 and CDR2, looked up from the germline V gene (reference sequence), are LNHDA and SQIVND. The junction shows trimming of 3 bases on V and 4 bases on J, plus 12 bases between the germline ends. Turning to this clone: Which antigen it targets is not known. It has no much larger one-base neighbor in the sample; base qualities were not kept. This same CDR3 is encoded by further DNA sequences in the sample.

TCR CDR3 regions were amplified from genomic DNA by multiplex PCR using the deep immunoSEQ assay. Extracted genomic DNA from each cell subset was distributed evenly across all wells of several immunoSEQ 96-well plates, and each plate was treated as a replicate. For sorted subsets, approximately 210 ng of genomic DNA, equivalent to about 30,000 T cell genomes, went into each replicate PCR. Purified libraries were measured with a Qubit 3.0 fluorometer, size-checked on a Bioanalyzer 2100, and measured again with the KAPA Library Quantification kit. A separate single-read 150-cycle Illumina NextSeq 550 flow cell was used to sequence each immunoSEQ 96-well plate. The authors processed their data as follows. The immunoSEQ output contained only junctional sequences without quality scores, so filtering could not match that applied to full-length reads. To assign V/J genes and CDR3, sequences were annotated using PyIR, a Python wrapper for IgBLAST v1.9, with IMGT germline references. Reads were removed for weak V/J assignments (E-value above 1e-6), missing CDR3, stop codons, out-of-frame junctions, or ambiguous translated residues. A V3J clonotype was defined by an identical inferred V gene, J gene, and CDR3 amino acid sequence. The percentage overlap between two repertoires was calculated by dividing the number of shared unique clonotypes by the size of the smaller repertoire. Three approaches were used to assess repertoire richness: RTK rarefaction, the Chao1 estimator, and Recon v2.1 estimates of unobserved clonotypes. For all TCRbeta clonotypes obtained by the gDNA method from a handful of donors, generation probabilities were computed with OLGA. Here the immuneACCESS table is served through TCRdb, limited to in-frame sequences with V and J called. Missing clones are a known gap in these copies; in checked studies unresolved V genes cover under half, and the rest lacks a known reason. V, J and clone size are those of that table, while D and trimming were read from the DNA. Recorded for this sample are a few million clones; approximately 92% of them occurred a single time. Around 1.8% of the sample is in the top ten clones.

For the CD8 naive samples, CD45RO-negative cells were positively selected for CCR7, yielding a CD45RA+CCR7+ population from which TemRA cells were excluded. The donors were healthy, HIV-negative adults who had no recently reported acute infections or vaccinations. Every donor was a Caucasian adult living in Nashville, Tennessee, USA. Blood was obtained by leukapheresis, after which PBMCs were separated by Ficoll-Histopaque density gradient centrifugation and cryopreserved in liquid nitrogen vapor phase. Analytical flow cytometry was used to check the purity and quantity of each magnetically sorted T cell population. Each sorted fraction had its genomic DNA isolated and then quantified by UV absorbance on a Nanodrop 2000c.

The source is a man between 18 and 35 years old in good health. Some clones in this sample may be carry-over from other donors' samples. The rearrangement joined TRBV19 to TRBJ1-1; perhaps TRBD1 is the D gene, with 6 bases matching. Sequencing used naive CD8+ T cells from PBMCs. The cell subset or site label for this specimen denotes: CD45RA+CCR7+. The CDR3 reads as follows: CASSIFGGSTEAFF. The nucleotide sequence is given as TGTGCCAGTAGTATTTTTGGGGGCAGCACTGAAGCTTTCTTT.